These T cell receptor beta chains were read from a single sample in a study of blood T cell repertoires in COVID-19. TCRdb's table, derived via immunoSEQ multiplex PCR, lists solely in-frame clones and lacks some. The sample includes some 100,000 clones, 70% to 90% seen only once; the top ten take around 2.2%. The specimen sequenced was peripheral blood. The receptors stem from a man between 50 and 59 years old with COVID-19, enrolled during active disease. The CDR3 runs from the conserved cysteine through the conserved F or W. Clone size is stated in some rows and not others, as once, few, many or a class when expanded.

CDR3 length,clone size,V gene,J gene,CDR3 protein
17,NA,TRBV12-5,TRBJ1-4,CASGLQGEGLTNEKLFF
15,NA,TRBV11-3,TRBJ2-3,CASSPPGYGTDTQYF
13,once,TRBV18,TRBJ1-1,CASSTRVFTEAFF
17,once,TRBV7-3,TRBJ1-1,CASSYTHLGEGGTEAFF
14,NA,TRBV9,TRBJ1-3,CASSVEGSGNTIYF
16,NA,TRBV3-1/TRBV3-2,TRBJ1-2,CASSHLFGQGAQGYTF
22,NA,TRBV4-1,TRBJ2-2,CASSQAPLGRPSGGANTGELFF
13,once,TRBV14,TRBJ1-1,CASSQVGLSEAFF
14,NA,TRBV5-1,TRBJ2-7,CASSLSQGSYEQYF
14,NA,TRBV5-1,TRBJ1-1,CASSTGTGGEEAFF
14,NA,TRBV4-1,TRBJ2-2,CASSRTGGSGELFF